What follows is one T cell receptor (beta chain) and its context. Its antigen is still unknown. This record belongs to a study of shared clonotypes between healthy human individuals. Study-level background: Each donor contributed plates that comprised three CD4 naive, three CD4 memory, two CD8 naive and one CD8 memory.

Germline V gives CDR1 SGHDT, CDR2 YYEEEE. V lost 1 base and J lost 10; bases outside the gene matches: 7. The CDR3 is made up of 15 amino acids. Assay: immunoSEQ multiplex PCR; the TCRdb copy retains only in-frame clones and omits some. The sample yields millions of clones, around 96% seen once. Naivety among CD8 cells was defined by CD45RO negativity and positive CCR7 selection, thereby excluding terminally differentiated effector memory CD45RA+ cells. Broader study findings: Naive subsets tended to show greater estimated richness than memory subsets.

This sequence originates from a man aged 18 to 30 in good health. The source material was naive CD8+ T cells sorted from blood. The chain links TRBV5-6 to TRBJ1-6; 8 bases are a match to TRBD1. CDR3 sequence (DNA): TGTGCCAGCAGCTTGTACAGGGGGATTCGGTCACCCCTCCACTTT. Translated: CASSLYRGIRSPLHF.